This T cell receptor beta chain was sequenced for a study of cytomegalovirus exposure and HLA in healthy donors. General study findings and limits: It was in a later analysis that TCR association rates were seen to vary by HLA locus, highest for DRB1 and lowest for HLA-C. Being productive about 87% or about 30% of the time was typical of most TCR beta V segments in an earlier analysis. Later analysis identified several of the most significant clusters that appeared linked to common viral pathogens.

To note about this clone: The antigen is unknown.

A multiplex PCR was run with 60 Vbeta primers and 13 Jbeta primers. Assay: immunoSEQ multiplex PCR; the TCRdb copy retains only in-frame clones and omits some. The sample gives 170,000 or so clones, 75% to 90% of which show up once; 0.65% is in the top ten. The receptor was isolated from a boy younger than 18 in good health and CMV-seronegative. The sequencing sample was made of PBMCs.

CDR3 in DNA: TGTGCCAGTAGTATACAGGGGCAGGGGAACTATGGCTACACCTTC. Its translation is CASSIQGQGNYGYTF. V and J are TRBV19 and TRBJ1-2; a weak D match, TRBD1 (6 bases). Germline CDR1 and CDR2: LNHDA and SQIVND (reference sequence). The CDR3 is made up of 15 amino acids. Trimming shortened V by 2 bases and J by 2 bases, and 12 bases separated the two germline ends.